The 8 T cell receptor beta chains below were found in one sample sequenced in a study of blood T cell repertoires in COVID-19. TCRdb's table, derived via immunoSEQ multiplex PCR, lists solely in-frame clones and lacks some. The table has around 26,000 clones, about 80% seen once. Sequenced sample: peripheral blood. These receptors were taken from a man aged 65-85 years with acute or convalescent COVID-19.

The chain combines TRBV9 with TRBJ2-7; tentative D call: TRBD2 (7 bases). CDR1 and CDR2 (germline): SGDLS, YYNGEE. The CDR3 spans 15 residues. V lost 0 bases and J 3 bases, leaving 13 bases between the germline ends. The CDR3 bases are TGTGCCAGCAGCGTAGCACCGGGGGGCCTCTACGAGCAGTACTTC. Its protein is CASSVAPGGLYEQYF.

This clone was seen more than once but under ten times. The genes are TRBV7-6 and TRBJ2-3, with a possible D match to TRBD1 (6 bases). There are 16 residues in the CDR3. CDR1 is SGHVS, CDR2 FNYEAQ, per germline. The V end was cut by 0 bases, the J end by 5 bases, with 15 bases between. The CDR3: CASSLAQTGVRDTQYF. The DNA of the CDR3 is TGTGCCAGCAGCTTAGCGCAGACAGGTGTGAGAGATACGCAGTATTTT.

The CDR3 DNA reads TGTGCCAGCAGTACCGAGTACGAGCAGTACTTC. Translation gives CASSTEYEQYF. This sequence joins TRBV28 and TRBJ2-7; D ambiguous. V lost 5 bases and J 4 bases, leaving 6 bases between the germline ends. The germline V gene encodes CDR1 MDHEN and CDR2 SYDVKM. The CDR3 totals 11 residues.

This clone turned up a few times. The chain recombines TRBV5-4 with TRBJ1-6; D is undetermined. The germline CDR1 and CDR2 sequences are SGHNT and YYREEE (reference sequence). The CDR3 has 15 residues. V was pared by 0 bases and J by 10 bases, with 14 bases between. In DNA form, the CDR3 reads TGTGCCAGCAGCTTGGGACGGGAAAAAACCTCACCCCTCCACTTT. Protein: CASSLGREKTSPLHF.

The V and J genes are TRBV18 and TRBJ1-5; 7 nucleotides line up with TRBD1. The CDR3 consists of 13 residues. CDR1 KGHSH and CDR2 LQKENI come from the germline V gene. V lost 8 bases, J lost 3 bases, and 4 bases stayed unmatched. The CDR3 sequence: CASTDRTNQPQHF. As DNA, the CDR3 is TGTGCCAGCACGGACAGGACCAATCAGCCCCAGCATTTT.

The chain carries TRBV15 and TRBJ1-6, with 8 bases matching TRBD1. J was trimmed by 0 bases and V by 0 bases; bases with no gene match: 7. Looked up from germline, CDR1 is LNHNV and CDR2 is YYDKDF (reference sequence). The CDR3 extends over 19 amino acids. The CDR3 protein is CATSRDIRTGSSYNSPLHF. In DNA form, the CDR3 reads TGTGCCACCAGCAGAGATATCCGGACAGGGAGCTCCTATAATTCACCCCTCCACTTT.

The chain's CDR3 is CASSSPSGTNEKLFF. CDR3 nucleotide sequence: TGTGCCAGCAGCTCCCCGTCGGGAACTAATGAAAAACTGTTTTTT. The chain combines TRBV5-4 with TRBJ1-4; D is unresolved. The V end was cut by 3 bases, the J end by 1 base, with 10 bases between. Germline V gene lookup returns CDR1 SGHNT and CDR2 YYREEE (reference sequence). The CDR3 is 15 amino acids.

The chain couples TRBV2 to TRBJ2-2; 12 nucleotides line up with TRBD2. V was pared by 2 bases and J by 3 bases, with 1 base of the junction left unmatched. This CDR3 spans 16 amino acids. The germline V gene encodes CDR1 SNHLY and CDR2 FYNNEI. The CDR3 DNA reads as TGTGCCAGCAGTGAAAGACTAGCGGGAGACACCGGGGAGCTGTTTTTT. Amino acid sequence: CASSERLAGDTGELFF.